One and the same sample provided the 12 T cell receptor beta chains below, sequenced in a study of cytomegalovirus exposure and HLA in healthy donors. PCR primers comprised 60 Vbeta and 13 Jbeta primers. Clones were sequenced by immunoSEQ multiplex PCR, and TCRdb holds only the in-frame ones, with some missing. The data show about 130,000 clones, around 85% seen once. The specimen sequenced was PBMCs. The receptors originated from a woman aged 25-40 years in good health and CMV-seropositive.

J is TRBJ2-2 and V is TRBV5-6; 8 bases match TRBD2. Germline V gene data show CDR1 as SGHDT and CDR2 as YYEEEE. Trimming at V came to 4 bases and at J to 6 bases, leaving 11 bases not matched to a gene. This CDR3 is built from 16 residues. CDR3 residues: CASSRARGALPGELFF. The DNA of the CDR3 is TGTGCCAGCAGCCGCGCGCGGGGGGCGCTCCCCGGGGAGCTGTTTTTT. Complete variable domain (other parts from reference TRBV5-6 and TRBJ2-2): DAGVTQSPTHLIKTRGQQVTLRCSPKSGHDTVSWYQQALGQGPQFIFQYYEEEERQRGNFPDRFSGHQFPNYSSELNVNALLLGDSALYLCASSRARGALPGELFFGEGSRLTVL.

The J gene is TRBJ2-7, the V gene TRBV6-5, with D perhaps TRBD2 (8 bases). Trimming stripped 4 bases from V and 2 bases from J, with 18 bases between. The germline V gene has CDR1 MNHEY and CDR2 SVGAGI. There are 16 residues in the CDR3. The CDR3 protein is CASSSSGGGLAYEQYF. The DNA for the CDR3 is TGTGCCAGCAGTTCCTCAGGGGGGGGACTAGCCTACGAGCAGTACTTC.

The chain employs TRBV6-5 and TRBJ2-7, with D possibly matching TRBD1 (7 bases). V lost 3 bases, J lost 6 bases, and 18 bases lay in between. The germline gives CDR1 MNHEY, CDR2 SVGAGI. This CDR3 has 15 amino acids. The CDR3 nucleotides read TGTGCCAGCAGTTATCAGGGGGGAGGTGTCCGCGAGCAGTACTTC. As protein: CASSYQGGGVREQYF.

In DNA form, the CDR3 reads TGTGCCAGCAGGCTTAGCGGTGAGCAGTTCTTC. Residues: CASRLSGEQFF. The chain has TRBV6-1 and TRBJ2-1; weak D call: TRBD2 (6 bases). The CDR3 has 11 residues. V shed 6 bases and J shed 9 bases, with 9 bases lying between them. Looked up from germline, CDR1 is MNHNS and CDR2 is SASEGT.

This chain uses TRBV2 with TRBJ1-3, with D possibly being TRBD1 (5 bases). This CDR3 is built from 16 residues. Germline loops: CDR1 SNHLY, CDR2 FYNNEI. The V and J ends lost 5 bases and 0 bases respectively, with 14 bases between them. CDR3 sequence: CASSTGGASSGNTIYF. The CDR3 nucleotides read TGTGCCAGCAGTACCGGCGGGGCTTCCTCTGGAAACACCATATATTTT.

This chain links TRBV6-7 with TRBJ1-6, with 9 nucleotides matching TRBD1. TRBV6-7 is known as an ORF, though its function is uncertain. V dropped 8 bases and J dropped 12; count of bases not matched to a gene: 8. The CDR3 spans 13 residues. CDR3: CASHMDRGLPLHF. The CDR3 DNA is TGTGCCAGCCACATGGACAGGGGCTTACCCCTCCACTTT.

In this sample, this clone turned up once. The genes are TRBV18 and TRBJ2-2; D is possibly TRBD1 (6 bases). This CDR3 region has 14 residues. V dropped 2 bases and J dropped 5 bases, with 9 bases sitting between them. CDR1 is KGHSH, CDR2 LQKENI, per germline. CDR3 nucleotide sequence: TGTGCCAGCTCACCAGGGACAAATACCGGGGAGCTGTTTTTT. This translates into CASSPGTNTGELFF.

V usage is TRBV28 and J usage is TRBJ2-7; 9 positions match TRBD1. V was pared by 6 bases and J by 0 bases, with 0 bases of the junction left unmatched. Germline-derived CDR1 and CDR2 are MDHEN and SYDVKM. The CDR3 length is 13 residues. The CDR3 DNA reads as TGTGCCAGCAGGGGACAGGGCTCCTACGAGCAGTACTTC. Translation: CASRGQGSYEQYF.

A remark on this clone: One end of the junction fails to match germline, which may point to a read error. The CDR3 here is CASSYYGTVSF. CDR3 nucleotide sequence: TGTGCCAGCAGCTACTACGGGACAGTTTCGTTC. The chain has TRBV28 and TRBJ2-7; 7 bases line up with TRBD1. The V gene's germline CDR1 is MDHEN and CDR2 SYDVKM. The CDR3 runs 11 residues.

V gene TRBV6-5 combines with J gene TRBJ1-1; D is perhaps TRBD1 (5 bases). V lost 5 bases to trimming and J lost 5 bases, with 18 bases between them. CDR3 size: 15 residues. CDR1 is MNHEY, CDR2 SVGAGI, per germline. The CDR3 DNA reads TGTGCCAGCAGTACCGGGCGGTCCGGGGGTACTGAAGCTTTCTTT. Protein sequence: CASSTGRSGGTEAFF.

This chain joins TRBV5-1 and TRBJ1-1; 8 bases fit TRBD1. CDR3 length equals 16 residues. Trimming took 2 bases from V and 2 from J; bases not matched to a gene: 8. CDR1 and CDR2 (germline): SGHRS, YFSETQ. CDR3 in amino acids: CASSFTGTGSNTEAFF. CDR3 DNA: TGCGCCAGCAGCTTCACCGGGACAGGAAGTAACACTGAAGCTTTCTTT.

This chain joins TRBV5-1 and TRBJ2-7; D gene unclear. The ends were cut back, 3 bases at V and 0 bases at J, with 4 bases in the middle. The CDR3 has 12 amino acids. Germline-derived CDR1 and CDR2 are SGHRS and YFSETQ. The CDR3 DNA reads TGCGCCAGCAGCTCCTTCTCCTACGAGCAGTACTTC. Residues: CASSSFSYEQYF.